This TCR beta chain was identified during a study of blood T cell repertoires in COVID-19. Study-level background: Specimens from acute and convalescent COVID-19 originated in the United States, Italy and Spain. From T cells, B-cell-depleted T cells, or PBMCs came the material, which was cDNA or gDNA.

CDR1 and CDR2 (germline): SGHDT, YYEEEE. Trimming shortened V by 2 bases and J by 0 bases, and 6 bases separated the two germline ends. This CDR3 has 15 residues. Authors' analysis steps: Estimation of nucleated cell counts was performed using reference gene primer amplification. This table comes from immunoSEQ multiplex PCR, and its TCRdb copy is limited to in-frame clones, with some not included. Clone size and V and J calls were adopted from that table, with D and trimming inferred from the DNA. This table holds around 620,000 clones, approximately 90% found once. The chain combines TRBV5-6 with TRBJ2-6; D remains unclear. The sequence derives from a woman aged 18-29 years with acute or convalescent COVID-19. The sequenced sample was peripheral blood. The CDR3 DNA follows: TGTGCCAGCAGCTTCCTATACTCTGGGGCCAACGTCCTGACTTTC. Its translation is CASSFLYSGANVLTF.